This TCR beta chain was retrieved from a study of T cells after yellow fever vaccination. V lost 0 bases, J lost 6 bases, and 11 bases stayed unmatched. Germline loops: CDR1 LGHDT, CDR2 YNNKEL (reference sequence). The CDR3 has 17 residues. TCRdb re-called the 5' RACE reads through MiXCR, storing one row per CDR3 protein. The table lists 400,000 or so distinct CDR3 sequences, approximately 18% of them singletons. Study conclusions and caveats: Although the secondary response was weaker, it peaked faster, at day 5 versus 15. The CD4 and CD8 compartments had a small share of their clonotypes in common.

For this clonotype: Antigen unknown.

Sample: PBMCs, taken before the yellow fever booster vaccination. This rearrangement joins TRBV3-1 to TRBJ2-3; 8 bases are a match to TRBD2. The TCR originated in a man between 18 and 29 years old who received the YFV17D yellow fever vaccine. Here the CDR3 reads CASSQDLIGGGWDTQYF. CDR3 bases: TGTGCCAGCAGCCAAGACCTGATCGGGGGGGGTTGGGATACGCAGTATTTT.